One and the same sample provided the 8 T cell receptor beta chains below, sequenced in a study of blood T cell repertoires in COVID-19. Sequencing used immunoSEQ multiplex PCR; TCRdb keeps in-frame clones, though not all of them. In the table there are hundreds of thousands of clones, more than 80% of which are singletons. The source material was PBMCs or T cells enriched from blood (not recorded which). The receptors were gathered from a woman under 30 who had recovered from COVID-19.

J is TRBJ2-3 and V is TRBV28, with D hard to call. CDR3 length: 16 residues. Germline CDR1 reads MDHEN; CDR2 reads SYDVKM. Trimming removed 7 bases from V and 4 bases from J, with 21 bases in between. The chain's CDR3 is CASTTTLEGPPDTQYF. The CDR3 DNA follows: TGTGCCAGCACCACGACCCTAGAAGGTCCTCCAGATACGCAGTATTTT. Full variable domain (outside the CDR3, taken from reference TRBV28 and TRBJ2-3): DVKVTQSSRYLVKRTGEKVFLECVQDMDHENMFWYRQDPGLGLRLIYFSYDVKMKEKGDIPEGYSVSREKKERFSLILESASTNQTSMYLCASTTTLEGPPDTQYFGPGTRLTVL.

The gene calls are TRBV9 and TRBJ1-2, with 7 bases that match TRBD1. Germline trimming cut 2 bases from V and 3 bases from J; bases unmatched to any gene: 7. There are 15 residues in the CDR3. In germline, CDR1 is SGDLS, CDR2 YYNGEE. The CDR3 DNA is TGTGCCAGCAGCGTCAACACGGGACAGCACTATGGCTACACCTTC. Amino acids: CASSVNTGQHYGYTF.

This sequence joins TRBV10-3 and TRBJ1-5; D possibly corresponds to TRBD1 (5 bases). Germline loops: CDR1 ENHRY, CDR2 SYGVKD. This CDR3 is built from 16 residues. The V gene lost 0 bases and the J gene lost 4 bases, with 13 bases spanning the gap. As DNA, the CDR3 is TGTGCCATCAGTGAGTCAATAGGGGCGGCTAATCAGCCCCAGCATTTT. Its protein product is CAISESIGAANQPQHF.

The chain has TRBV28 and TRBJ1-6, with TRBD1 as a possible D gene (6 bases). Germline-derived CDR1 and CDR2 are MDHEN and SYDVKM. The length of the CDR3 is 14 residues. Trimming shortened V by 2 bases and J by 8 bases, and 10 bases separated the two germline ends. CDR3 nucleotides: TGTGCCAGCAGTTTACTGGGGGCTGATTCACCCCTCCACTTT. Translated, it gives CASSLLGADSPLHF.

The CDR3 bases are TGCGCCAGCAGCCCGTCTAGGGGCCCCAATACGCAGTATTTT. This translates into CASSPSRGPNTQYF. V usage is TRBV4-1 and J usage is TRBJ2-3; D may be TRBD1 (5 bases). CDR3 length: 14 amino acids. The germline V and J ends were trimmed by 4 bases and 7 bases, with 15 bases remaining between them. Per germline, CDR1 MGHRA and CDR2 YSYEKL.

Regarding this clone: The sample contains more than one DNA sequence encoding this CDR3. J is TRBJ1-4 and V is TRBV5-1; 8 bases fit TRBD1. The V gene end was trimmed by 4 bases and the J gene end by 6 bases; junction bases not matched to a gene: 5. In germline, CDR1 is SGHRS, CDR2 YFSETQ. This CDR3 has 14 amino acids. For the CDR3, the DNA is TGCGCCAGCAGCCTACAGGGGGGTGATGAAAAACTGTTTTTT. Translated, it gives CASSLQGGDEKLFF.

The chain couples TRBV6-6 to TRBJ1-6; 8 positions match TRBD1. Germline V gene data show CDR1 as MNHNY and CDR2 as SVGAGI (reference sequence). Germline trimming cut 8 bases from V and 9 bases from J; bases unmatched to any gene: 6. This CDR3 is built from 13 residues. CDR3 region: CASRTGITSPLHF. The CDR3 nucleotides are TGTGCCAGCCGGACAGGGATAACTTCACCCCTCCACTTT.

This clone was picked up one time. The chain combines TRBV5-4 with TRBJ1-6, with TRBD1 as a possible D gene (5 bases). The germline V gene encodes CDR1 SGHNT and CDR2 YYREEE (reference sequence). The CDR3 consists of 16 residues. V lost 6 bases and J lost 5, with 18 bases in between. As DNA, the CDR3 is TGTGCCAGCACCACTGGGGCTGGGAGGGATAATTCACCCCTCCACTTT. Translating gives CASTTGAGRDNSPLHF.